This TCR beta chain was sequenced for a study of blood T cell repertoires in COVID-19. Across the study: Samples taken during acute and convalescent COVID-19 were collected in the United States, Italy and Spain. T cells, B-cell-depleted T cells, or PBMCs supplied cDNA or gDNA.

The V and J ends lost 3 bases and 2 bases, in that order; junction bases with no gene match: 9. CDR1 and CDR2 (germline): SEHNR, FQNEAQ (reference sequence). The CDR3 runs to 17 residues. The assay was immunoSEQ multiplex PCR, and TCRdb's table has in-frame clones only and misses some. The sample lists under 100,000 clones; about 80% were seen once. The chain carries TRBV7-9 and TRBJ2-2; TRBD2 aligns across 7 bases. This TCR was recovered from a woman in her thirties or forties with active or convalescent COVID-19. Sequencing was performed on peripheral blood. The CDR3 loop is CASSFPSAGTNTGELFF. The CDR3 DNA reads TGTGCCAGCAGCTTCCCTTCAGCGGGGACCAACACCGGGGAGCTGTTTTTT.